The present entry profiles one T cell receptor (beta chain) with its context. The antigen is unknown. The source of the sample is a study of cytomegalovirus exposure and HLA in healthy donors. Study background: The early release's HLA-typed donors yielded roughly 85 million unique TCRs. Findings of the study overall: In a later analysis, productive TCRs from donors in an Asian-associated ancestry cluster reportedly carried fewer N-insertions than the cohort mean. The dataset shows that most TCR sequences were rare, while some public TCRs occurred in many donors. Association of some 18,000 TCR beta sequences with HLA alleles was found at 0.05 false discovery rate in a later analysis.

The V gene lost 1 base and the J gene lost 8 bases, with 14 bases spanning the gap. Germline V gene data show CDR1 as GTSNPN and CDR2 as SVGIG (reference sequence). The CDR3 runs 14 residues. It was with 60 Vbeta and 13 Jbeta primers that the PCR ran. Sequenced by immunoSEQ multiplex PCR; TCRdb stores in-frame clones only, minus some. The table lists 150,000 or so clones, 70% to 90% of them singletons. This sequence originates from a man between 18 and 29 years old in good health and CMV-seropositive. The gene calls are TRBV30 and TRBJ1-4, with a tentative D call TRBD1 (6 bases). Specimen: PBMCs. CDR3 amino acids: CAWSGGGSGEKLFF. The CDR3 DNA is TGTGCCTGGAGTGGAGGGGGTTCCGGAGAAAAACTGTTTTTT.